A selection of T cell receptor beta chains follows, all from one sample in a study of identical twins. TCRdb itself ran the 5' RACE reads through MiXCR, one entry per CDR3 protein. The table includes approximately 700,000 distinct CDR3 sequences, 5.5% to 6.5% detected once. Sequencing was performed on naive T cells sorted from blood. These receptors all stem from a man aged 18-30 years in good health. Both conserved end residues are part of each CDR3. A D gene is named only where the DNA matches it firmly. Some rows have no size entry. The others give once, few or many, or a class for an expanded clone.

J gene | D gene | V gene | clone size | CDR3 protein | CDR3 DNA
TRBJ2-3 | TRBD2 | TRBV10-3 | many | CAISELAGVFDTQYF | TGTGCCATCAGTGAGCTAGCGGGAGTATTTGATACGCAGTATTTT
TRBJ2-1 | . | TRBV24-1 | many | CATRGADGPGNEQFF | TGTGCCACCAGGGGGGCAGATGGGCCTGGCAATGAGCAGTTCTTC
TRBJ1-5 | . | TRBV6-1 | few | CASTTGGAPQHF | TGTGCCAGCACCACTGGGGGAGCGCCCCAGCATTTT
TRBJ2-3 | . | TRBV10-3 | many | CAIRGSYTQYF | TGTGCCATCAGGGGGTCCTATACGCAGTATTTT
TRBJ2-2 | TRBD2 | TRBV29-1 | . | CSVGASGYTGELFF | TGCAGCGTTGGGGCTAGCGGTTACACCGGGGAGCTGTTTTTT
TRBJ2-3 | . | TRBV29-1 | . | CSVDRDPGYTQYF | TGCAGCGTTGACCGGGACCCCGGTTATACGCAGTATTTT
TRBJ1-1 | . | TRBV20-1 | many | CSAPLLGKENTEAFF | TGCAGTGCCCCACTCCTAGGGAAGGAGAACACTGAAGCTTTCTTT
TRBJ2-5 | TRBD1 | TRBV5-1 | many | CASSASQGFETQYF | TGCGCCAGCAGCGCGTCACAGGGGTTTGAGACCCAGTACTTC
TRBJ2-1 | . | TRBV7-9 | many | CASSLLMAEYNEQFF | TGTGCCAGCAGCTTACTAATGGCGGAGTACAATGAGCAGTTCTTC
TRBJ2-3 | . | TRBV15 | many | CATSREGTDTDTQYF | TGTGCCACCAGCAGAGAGGGGACTGACACAGATACGCAGTATTTT
TRBJ1-1 | . | TRBV6-1 | many | CASSEGFGTEAFF | TGTGCCAGCAGTGAGGGTTTCGGCACTGAAGCTTTCTTT
TRBJ2-3 | . | TRBV15 | many | CATSRAGTDTQYF | TGTGCCACCAGCAGGGCGGGCACAGATACGCAGTATTTT
TRBJ2-3 | TRBD1 | TRBV6-1 | many | CASSWSDRAKLAWQYF | TGTGCCAGCAGCTGGTCGGACAGGGCCAAACTTGCTTGGCAGTATTTT
TRBJ2-7 | . | TRBV5-5 | . | CASSSTSGEWEQYF | TGTGCCAGCAGCTCCACGTCTGGGGAGTGGGAGCAGTACTTC
TRBJ2-6 | TRBD1 | TRBV10-3 | few | CAISGQGSSGANVLTF | TGTGCCATCAGTGGACAGGGAAGCTCTGGGGCCAACGTCCTGACTTTC
TRBJ2-5 | TRBD1 | TRBV5-1 | . | CASRPTGGMETQYF | TGCGCCAGCAGACCGACAGGGGGTATGGAGACCCAGTACTTC
TRBJ2-5 | TRBD1 | TRBV14 | few | CASSQFRDREYF | TGTGCCAGCAGCCAATTCCGGGACAGGGAGTACTTC
TRBJ2-5 | . | TRBV2 | many | CASSDPRRETQYF | TGTGCCAGCAGTGACCCTAGACGAGAGACCCAGTACTTC
TRBJ2-7 | TRBD1 | TRBV28 | many | CASSFDRDGVYEQYF | TGTGCCAGCAGCTTTGACAGGGATGGTGTCTACGAGCAGTACTTC
TRBJ2-1 | TRBD2 | TRBV2 | . | CASSEPLAGLSYNEQFF | TGTGCCAGCAGTGAACCCCTAGCGGGCCTCTCCTACAATGAGCAGTTCTTC
TRBJ2-1 | TRBD2 | TRBV20-1 | few | CSTSGRAFNEQFF | TGCAGCACTAGCGGGAGGGCCTTCAATGAGCAGTTCTTC
TRBJ2-2 | TRBD2 | TRBV7-2 | few | CARLAGEVTGELFF | TGTGCCCGCCTGGCGGGAGAGGTCACCGGGGAGCTGTTTTTT
TRBJ2-7 | . | TRBV6-1 | . | CASRTTRSSYEQYF | TGTGCCAGCAGAACCACTAGGAGCTCCTACGAGCAGTACTTC
TRBJ2-7 | . | TRBV28 | few | CASSLESGVREQYF | TGTGCCAGCAGTTTAGAGTCAGGGGTAAGAGAGCAGTACTTC
TRBJ2-3 | . | TRBV4-1 | many | CASSQVPTGSTQYF | TGCGCCAGCAGCCAAGTCCCTACAGGGAGTACGCAGTATTTT
TRBJ2-7 | . | TRBV6-2/TRBV6-3 | many | CASSQQVGEQYF | TGTGCCAGCAGTCAACAGGTAGGCGAGCAGTACTTC
TRBJ2-1 | TRBD2 | TRBV5-1 | few | CASSSLSGIDEQFF | TGCGCCAGCAGCTCCCTGAGCGGGATCGATGAGCAGTTCTTC
TRBJ1-4 | . | TRBV6-6 | many | CASSRGVGEKLFF | TGTGCCAGCAGTAGGGGGGTTGGGGAAAAACTGTTTTTT
TRBJ2-1 | TRBD2 | TRBV7-2 | few | CASSLQLAENEQFF | TGTGCCAGCAGCTTACAACTAGCGGAAAATGAGCAGTTCTTC
TRBJ1-5 | TRBD1 | TRBV27 | many | CASSTTGGAGQPQHF | TGTGCCAGCAGTACGACAGGGGGCGCCGGTCAGCCCCAGCATTTT
TRBJ1-4 | . | TRBV7-2 | few | CASSPGPHREKLFF | TGTGCCAGCAGCCCTGGACCACATCGGGAAAAACTGTTTTTT
TRBJ2-1 | TRBD2 | TRBV5-1 | few | CASSPEAGAYNEQFF | TGCGCCAGCAGCCCGGAAGCGGGAGCCTACAATGAGCAGTTCTTC
TRBJ2-2 | . | TRBV14 | . | CASSQDMNTGELFF | TGTGCCAGCAGCCAAGACATGAACACCGGGGAGCTGTTTTTT
TRBJ2-2 | . | TRBV12-3/TRBV12-4 | few | CASTLGGIGELFF | TGTGCCAGCACCCTAGGAGGAATCGGGGAGCTGTTTTTT
TRBJ2-1 | . | TRBV29-1 | many | CTILGWGANEQFF | TGCACCATACTTGGTTGGGGGGCCAATGAGCAGTTCTTC
TRBJ2-3 | . | TRBV5-1 | . | CASSQDPSTDTQYF | TGCGCCAGCAGCCAGGATCCTAGCACAGATACGCAGTATTTT